These 10 T cell receptor beta chains were sequenced from one sample in a study of CD8 T cells in Susac syndrome. The RNA, 0.5 to 1 ug, was put through reverse transcription using random hexamers. MiXCR was run by TCRdb on the immunoSEQ multiplex PCR reads, yielding one entry per CDR3 protein. Here the sample spans about 190,000 distinct CDR3 sequences, approximately 94% being singletons. The sequencing input was CD4+ T cells from PBMCs. The receptors were sampled from a human donor with Susac syndrome.

This chain joins TRBV10-2 and TRBJ2-1; D perhaps matches TRBD2 (7 bases). CDR3 length: 15 amino acids. Trimming removed 3 bases at V and 8 bases at J, with 17 bases between. Germline CDR1 is WSHSY and CDR2 is SAAADI. The CDR3 reads CASSEWRGPTDEQFF. In nucleotides, the CDR3 is TGCGCCAGCAGTGAATGGCGGGGGCCGACTGATGAGCAGTTCTTC.

In this sample, this clonotype turned up a few times. The chain joins TRBV11-2 to TRBJ2-7; a possible D gene is TRBD2 (6 bases). The V gene's germline CDR1 is SGHAT and CDR2 FQNNGV. With 1 base removed from V and 0 bases from J, the gap between germline ends came to 7 bases. This CDR3 comprises 14 residues. Here the CDR3 DNA reads TGTGCCAGCAGCTTAGTGGGGGGCTCCTACGAGCAGTACTTC. It encodes CASSLVGGSYEQYF.

CDR3 protein: CASSLTQVRTDTQYF. CDR3 sequence (DNA): TGTGCCAGCAGCTTAACCCAAGTGCGCACAGATACGCAGTATTTT. This chain connects TRBV7-2 to TRBJ2-3; D gene uncertain. The CDR3 consists of 15 residues. Trimming cost V 2 bases and J 1 base, with 10 bases left between them. Per the germline V gene, CDR1 is SGHTA and CDR2 is FQGNSA.

This clonotype appeared a single time. The chain links TRBV28 to TRBJ1-2; tentative D call: TRBD1 (5 bases). There are 14 residues in the CDR3. The germline gives CDR1 MDHEN, CDR2 SYDVKM. Trimming stripped 2 bases from V and 3 bases from J, with 10 bases between. CDR3 coding DNA: TGTGCCAGCAGTTTAGGGGGGGATTACTATGGCTACACCTTC. The encoded protein is CASSLGGDYYGYTF.

The genes are TRBV12-3 or TRBV12-4 and TRBJ2-1, with D possibly TRBD2 on 6 matching bases. There are 15 residues in the CDR3. V shed 7 bases and J shed 6 bases, with 19 bases lying between them. Written as DNA, the CDR3 is TGTGCCAGCACTATAAGAAAACTAGCATCCAATGAGCAGTTCTTC. Translating it yields CASTIRKLASNEQFF.

The chain links TRBV5-1 to TRBJ2-4; D might be TRBD1 or TRBD2, each matching 6 bases. The ends were cut back, 4 bases at V and 0 bases at J, with 11 bases in the middle. The CDR3 runs 15 residues. CDR1 is SGHRS and CDR2 is YFSETQ in the germline V gene. The CDR3, as DNA: TGCGCCAGCAGCGGAGGGGGTCTAGCCAAAAACATTCAGTACTTC. Amino acid sequence: CASSGGGLAKNIQYF.

The rearrangement uses TRBV11-1 and TRBJ2-7; the D gene is possibly TRBD2 (5 bases). Trimming left V 1 base short and J 7 bases short, with 11 bases between. Germline values: CDR1 SGHAT, CDR2 FQDESV (reference sequence). CDR3 length equals 13 residues. CDR3 sequence (DNA): TGTGCCAGCAGCTTAGTGGCCCGCGGGGAGCAGTACTTC. Encoded protein: CASSLVARGEQYF.

The chain links TRBV30 to TRBJ1-3; D is unresolved. Germline CDR1 reads GTSNPN; CDR2 reads SVGIG (reference sequence). CDR3 size: 13 residues. Trimming pared 3 bases from V and 3 bases from J, leaving 9 bases between. The CDR3 loop is CAWSAAVGNTIYF. CDR3 sequence (DNA): TGTGCCTGGAGCGCGGCAGTTGGAAACACCATATATTTT.

The chain joins TRBV7-2 to TRBJ2-5; 9 bases fit TRBD2. Unmatched junction bases numbered 12, after V lost 5 bases and J lost 5 bases. The V gene's germline CDR1 is SGHTA and CDR2 FQGNSA. This CDR3 has 16 amino acids. The CDR3 spells CASSPPRGGGAETQYF. DNA of the CDR3: TGTGCCAGCAGCCCTCCCCGTGGCGGGGGGGCGGAGACCCAGTACTTC. Full variable domain (missing parts from reference TRBV7-2 and TRBJ2-5): GAGVSQSPSNKVTEKGKDVELRCDPISGHTALYWYRQSLGQGLEFLIYFQGNSAPDKSGLPSDRFSAERTGGSVSTLTIQRTQQEDSAVYLCASSPPRGGGAETQYFGPGTRLLVL.

The CDR3: CASSRQGGGAFVTDTQYF. CDR3 in DNA: TGTGCCAGCAGCCGACAAGGCGGCGGGGCATTTGTCACAGATACGCAGTATTTT. The chain carries TRBV6-1 and TRBJ2-3; tentatively, D is TRBD2 (6 bases). The germline gives CDR1 MNHNS, CDR2 SASEGT. V gave up 6 bases and J gave up 2 bases, with 24 bases separating them. This CDR3 region has 18 residues.